The next 25 T cell receptor beta chains were all read from a single sample in a study of blood T cell repertoires in COVID-19. The data were produced by immunoSEQ multiplex PCR, yet TCRdb's version contains in-frame clones alone and is incomplete. The repertoire holds tens of thousands of clones, with approximately 80% as singletons. The source material was peripheral blood. The receptors shown here come from a man between 65 and 80 years old with acute or convalescent COVID-19.

The chain combines TRBV7-3 with TRBJ2-1; 8 bases line up with TRBD1. V shed 5 bases and J 6 bases; nucleotides not matched to a gene: 6. CDR1 and CDR2 (germline): SGHTA, FQGTGA. The CDR3 is 14 amino acids. The CDR3: CASSVDRVGNEQFF. The CDR3 nucleotides are TGTGCCAGCAGCGTGGACAGGGTAGGCAATGAGCAGTTCTTC.

This clone was recorded a few times. The chain couples TRBV5-1 to TRBJ1-4; 8 bases align to TRBD1. The germline gives CDR1 SGHRS, CDR2 YFSETQ. The trim removed 1 base at V and 7 bases at J, leaving 6 bases unmatched. The CDR3 covers 15 residues. The CDR3 is CASSLFGQGGEKLFF. CDR3 DNA sequence: TGCGCCAGCAGCTTGTTCGGACAGGGAGGTGAAAAACTGTTTTTT. The whole variable domain, remainder taken from reference TRBV5-1 and TRBJ1-4, is KAGVTQTPRYLIKTRGQQVTLSCSPISGHRSVSWYQQTPGQGLQFLFEYFSETQRNKGNFPGRFSGRQFSNSRSEMNVSTLELGDSALYLCASSLFGQGGEKLFFGSGTQLSVL.

Remarks on this clone: Other DNA sequences from this sample encode an identical CDR3 as well. This chain links TRBV19 with TRBJ2-7, with a tentative D call TRBD1 (5 bases). Trimming stripped 5 bases from V and 3 bases from J, with 8 bases between. Germline V CDR1 and CDR2: LNHDA, SQIVND (reference sequence). The CDR3 has 12 amino acids. The CDR3 protein is CASSGQGYEQYF. Written as DNA, the CDR3 is TGTGCCAGTAGTGGCCAGGGCTACGAGCAGTACTTC.

The chain links TRBV3-1 (or the pseudogene TRBV3-2) to TRBJ2-2; maybe TRBD1 (6 bases). Trimming stripped 3 bases from V and 7 bases from J, with 6 bases between. Germline CDR1 reads LGHDT; CDR2 reads YNNKEL (reference sequence). The CDR3 has 12 residues. The CDR3 reads CASSHRGGELFF. DNA for the CDR3: TGTGCCAGCAGCCACAGGGGCGGGGAGCTGTTTTTT.

DNA of the CDR3: TGTGCCAGCTCGCGGGGGGACCTAGGCTACGAGCAGTACTTC. This translates into CASSRGDLGYEQYF. The chain joins TRBV18 to TRBJ2-7, with 8 bases aligning to TRBD2. This CDR3 spans 14 amino acids. Germline V gene data show CDR1 as KGHSH and CDR2 as LQKENI. V trimming: 6 bases; J trimming: 3 bases; junction bases outside the gene matches: 7.

The chain recombines TRBV30 with TRBJ1-5; D may be TRBD1 (6 bases). V lost 4 bases and J lost 2, with 18 bases in between. The CDR3 consists of 16 residues. CDR1 and CDR2 (germline): GTSNPN, SVGIG (reference sequence). CDR3 bases: TGTGCCTGGAAACAGGGTGCTCATTTGGGCAATCAGCCCCAGCATTTT. Translated, it gives CAWKQGAHLGNQPQHF.

The J gene is TRBJ2-1, the V gene TRBV5-1; TRBD2 matches at 9 bases. Looked up from germline, CDR1 is SGHRS and CDR2 is YFSETQ. The length of the CDR3 is 16 residues. Unmatched junction bases numbered 11, after V lost 4 bases and J lost 6 bases. The CDR3 reads CASSPVRAGGSNEQFF. The CDR3 DNA sequence: TGCGCCAGCAGCCCCGTCCGGGCGGGGGGGAGCAATGAGCAGTTCTTC.

This clone has a handful of counts. The chain joins TRBV10-3 to TRBJ1-6; D unresolved. The germline V and J ends were trimmed by 4 bases and 6 bases, with 16 bases remaining between them. This CDR3 has 16 amino acids. Germline V gene lookup returns CDR1 ENHRY and CDR2 SYGVKD. CDR3 nucleotides: TGTGCCATCAGTGGACGTACGGGAGGAGTTAATTCACCCCTCCACTTT. Protein: CAISGRTGGVNSPLHF.

V and J are TRBV7-3 and TRBJ2-3, with TRBD2 matching over 16 bases. CDR1 SGHTA and CDR2 FQGTGA come from the germline V gene. The CDR3 consists of 15 residues. V trimming: 7 bases; J trimming: 10 bases; junction bases outside the gene matches: 8. The CDR3 nucleotides read TGTGCCAGCACCCCGGGACTAGCGGGGGGGCTAGCGCAGTATTTT. Translated, it gives CASTPGLAGGLAQYF. Complete variable domain (other parts from reference TRBV7-3 and TRBJ2-3): GAGVSQTPSNKVTEKGKYVELRCDPISGHTALYWYRQSLGQGPEFLIYFQGTGAADDSGLPNDRFFAVRPEGSVSTLKIQRTERGDSAVYLCASTPGLAGGLAQYFGPGTRLTVL.

The rearrangement uses TRBV5-5 and TRBJ1-1; possibly TRBD1 for D (5 bases). CDR3 length equals 13 residues. Trimming shortened V by 0 bases and J by 6 bases, and 9 bases separated the two germline ends. In germline, CDR1 is SGHKS, CDR2 YYEKEE (reference sequence). CDR3 amino acids: CASSLEGWSEAFF. The CDR3 nucleotides are TGTGCCAGCAGCTTGGAGGGGTGGTCTGAAGCTTTCTTT.

Written as DNA, the CDR3 is TGTGCCAGCAGCGTAGGACAGGGCTCTTACGAGCAGTACTTC. As protein: CASSVGQGSYEQYF. The genes are TRBV7-7 and TRBJ2-7; TRBD1 aligns across 8 bases. V trimming: 5 bases; J trimming: 4 bases; junction bases outside the gene matches: 7. Germline lookup yields CDR1 SSHAT and CDR2 FNYEAQ (reference sequence). The CDR3 runs to 14 residues.

V and J are TRBV7-9 and TRBJ1-5, with D maybe TRBD1 (5 bases). V lost 2 bases, J lost 7 bases, and 6 bases lay in between. The CDR3 is 12 residues long. Per germline, CDR1 SEHNR and CDR2 FQNEAQ (reference sequence). CDR3 loop: CASSLRGQPQHF. The CDR3 nucleotides read TGTGCCAGCAGCTTAAGGGGACAGCCCCAGCATTTT. Full variable domain (rest looked up from reference TRBV7-9 and TRBJ1-5): DTGVSQNPRHKITKRGQNVTFRCDPISEHNRLYWYRQTLGQGPEFLTYFQNEAQLEKSRLLSDRFSAERPKGSFSTLEIQRTEQGDSAMYLCASSLRGQPQHFGDGTRLSIL.

V is TRBV6-5 and J is TRBJ2-7; D possibly corresponds to TRBD1 (5 bases). The germline V and J ends were trimmed by 7 bases and 4 bases, with 8 bases remaining between them. Germline V gene sequence: CDR1 MNHEY, CDR2 SVGAGI. CDR3 length equals 11 residues. The CDR3 DNA reads as TGTGCCAGCAACTCAGGGTACGAGCAGTACGTC. This sequence encodes CASNSGYEQYV.

The CDR3 reads CASRPPQVNHQPQHF. In nucleotides, the CDR3 is TGTGCCAGCAGACCCCCTCAGGTAAACCATCAGCCCCAGCATTTT. The chain carries TRBV28 and TRBJ1-5; D is ambiguous. Germline V lookup: CDR1 MDHEN, CDR2 SYDVKM. This CDR3 spans 15 amino acids. Trimming shortened V by 6 bases and J by 5 bases, and 17 bases separated the two germline ends.

V usage is TRBV5-1 and J usage is TRBJ1-1, with a possible D match to TRBD1 (5 bases). V lost 3 bases and J lost 5, with 8 bases in between. Germline V gene data show CDR1 as SGHRS and CDR2 as YFSETQ. This CDR3 comprises 12 residues. CDR3 in DNA: TGCGCCAGCAGCTCATCAGGGACTGAAGCTTTCTTT. It specifies CASSSSGTEAFF.

This sequence joins TRBV11-1 and TRBJ2-1, with 10 nucleotides matching TRBD2. CDR1 is SGHAT and CDR2 is FQDESV in the germline V gene (reference sequence). The ends lost 1 base at V and 3 bases at J; junction bases unmatched: 3. The CDR3 has 16 amino acids. The CDR3: CASSLETSGDYNEQFF. The CDR3, as DNA: TGTGCCAGCAGCTTAGAAACTAGCGGGGACTACAATGAGCAGTTCTTC.

This chain joins TRBV4-2 and TRBJ1-2; no definite D call. The CDR3 runs 16 residues. The germline V and J ends were trimmed by 1 base and 2 bases, with 14 bases remaining between them. The germline V gene has CDR1 LGHNA and CDR2 YNFKEQ. CDR3 residues: CASSQAELYRNYGYTF. The CDR3 coding sequence is TGTGCCAGCAGCCAAGCCGAGTTATACCGCAACTATGGCTACACCTTC.

This chain joins TRBV6-6 and TRBJ1-6, with unresolved D. The V end was cut by 2 bases, the J end by 5 bases, with 7 bases between. The V gene's germline CDR1 is MNHNY and CDR2 SVGAGI (reference sequence). The CDR3 runs 14 residues. Here the CDR3 DNA reads TGTGCCAGCAGTTACGTCCCCGATAATTCACCCCTCCACTTT. Encoded protein: CASSYVPDNSPLHF.

This chain connects TRBV13 to TRBJ2-2, with D possibly matching TRBD1 (5 bases). Germline CDR1 PRHDT, CDR2 FYEKMQ (reference sequence). The length of the CDR3 is 12 residues. V shed 3 bases and J shed 7 bases, with 6 bases lying between them. Here the CDR3 reads CASSFTGGELFF. CDR3 sequence (DNA): TGTGCCAGCAGCTTCACAGGCGGGGAGCTGTTTTTT.

V gene TRBV2 combines with J gene TRBJ1-1, with 8 bases fitting TRBD1. Trimming took 4 bases from V and 0 from J; bases not matched to a gene: 4. The germline V gene encodes CDR1 SNHLY and CDR2 FYNNEI. The CDR3 is made up of 15 amino acids. This CDR3 is CASSADRGMNTEAFF. CDR3 DNA sequence: TGTGCCAGCAGTGCCGACAGGGGAATGAACACTGAAGCTTTCTTT.

The chain combines TRBV6-1 with TRBJ1-2; maybe TRBD1 (5 bases). The V gene lost 2 bases and the J gene lost 7 bases, with 14 bases spanning the gap. The CDR3 has 14 residues. Per germline, CDR1 MNHNS and CDR2 SASEGT. The CDR3 DNA reads as TGTGCCAGCAGTGAAACGACAGTCACCCCTGGCTACACCTTC. Residues: CASSETTVTPGYTF.

The chain joins TRBV11-2 to TRBJ2-7, with a possible D match to TRBD2 (5 bases). The V and J ends lost 1 base and 7 bases respectively, with 14 bases between them. Germline CDR1 and CDR2: SGHAT and FQNNGV. CDR3 length equals 14 residues. CDR3 coding DNA: TGTGCCAGCAGCTTAGGGGCCGGACTTACTGAGCAGTACTTC. The encoded protein is CASSLGAGLTEQYF.

This clone was seen a single time. The chain couples TRBV9 to TRBJ1-2; 11 bases align to TRBD1. With V trimmed by 5 bases and J by 4 bases, 4 bases remained unmatched. In germline, CDR1 is SGDLS, CDR2 YYNGEE. This CDR3 spans 14 amino acids. This CDR3 reads CASRRTGGTYGYTF. In nucleotides, the CDR3 is TGTGCCAGCAGAAGGACAGGGGGCACCTATGGCTACACCTTC.

This clone was detected only once. The chain carries TRBV6-6 and TRBJ1-3, with D possibly TRBD1 on 5 matching bases. Germline loops: CDR1 MNHNY, CDR2 SVGAGI (reference sequence). The CDR3 is 16 residues long. Trimming took 2 bases from V and 3 from J, leaving 14 bases between them. Written as DNA, the CDR3 is TGTGCCAGCAGTTACAAAGGGGCAGGCGGTGGAAACACCATATATTTT. Protein sequence: CASSYKGAGGGNTIYF.

The J gene is TRBJ2-1, the V gene TRBV6-2 or TRBV6-3; 8 nucleotides match TRBD2. The germline V gene encodes CDR1 MNHEY and CDR2 SVGEGT. Trimming removed 2 bases from V and 1 base from J; junction bases left unmatched: 7. This CDR3 has 17 amino acids. CDR3 amino acids: CASSYLQSGGSYNEQFF. The CDR3 bases are TGTGCCAGCAGTTACCTGCAAAGCGGGGGTTCCTACAATGAGCAGTTCTTC.